These 23 T cell receptor beta chains were sequenced from one sample in a study of shared clonotypes between healthy human individuals. TCRdb's copy holds only in-frame clones and misses some; the assay was immunoSEQ multiplex PCR. The data hold 1,500,000 or so clones, with approximately 98.5% observed a single time. Input material: naive CD4+ T cells sorted from blood. Subset denoted: CD45RA+ positively selected. All receptors come from a man aged 25-40 years in good health.

The count of this clone is one. The chain couples TRBV28 to TRBJ2-5; D is perhaps TRBD1 (6 bases). The germline V and J ends were trimmed by 5 bases and 5 bases, with 21 bases remaining between them. This CDR3 is built from 16 residues. In germline, CDR1 is MDHEN, CDR2 SYDVKM. CDR3 loop: CASSERKGQFMETQYF. DNA of the CDR3: TGTGCCAGCAGTGAACGGAAAGGACAGTTTATGGAGACCCAGTACTTC.

Turning to this clone: A read error may produce the germline difference seen at one junction end. The chain uses TRBV7-7 and TRBJ1-5, with D possibly being TRBD1 (6 bases). CDR1 is SSHAT, CDR2 FNYEAQ, per germline (reference sequence). There are 20 residues in the CDR3. CDR3 residues: CASSPDPKTGRTYSNQPQHF. In nucleotides, the CDR3 is TGTGCTAGCAGCCCTGATCCAAAGACAGGCCGGACGTATAGCAATCAGCCCCAGCATTTT.

The chain couples TRBV7-6 to TRBJ2-2; 12 nucleotides agree with TRBD2. Germline CDR1 is SGHVS and CDR2 is FNYEAQ. The junction had 18 bases not matched to a gene; V was cut back by 5 bases and J by 2 bases. The CDR3 totals 21 residues. The CDR3 region is CASSRIAGTSGPRGNTGELFF. DNA of the CDR3: TGTGCCAGCAGCCGTATAGCGGGGACTAGCGGGCCAAGGGGCAACACCGGGGAGCTGTTTTTT. Full variable domain (outside the CDR3, taken from reference TRBV7-6 and TRBJ2-2): GAGVSQSPRYKVTKRGQDVALRCDPISGHVSLYWYRQALGQGPEFLTYFNYEAQQDKSGLPNDRFSAERPEGSISTLTIQRTEQRDSAMYRCASSRIAGTSGPRGNTGELFFGEGSRLTVL.

The chain is built from TRBV27 and TRBJ2-2, with D possibly matching TRBD1 (5 bases). The V gene lost 3 bases and the J gene lost 4 bases, with 12 bases spanning the gap. The CDR3 runs 15 residues. Germline V gives CDR1 MNHEY, CDR2 SMNVEV (reference sequence). CDR3 in amino acids: CASSFATASTGELFF. Written as DNA, the CDR3 is TGTGCCAGCAGTTTCGCGACAGCTTCCACCGGGGAGCTGTTTTTT.

V and J are TRBV5-1 and TRBJ1-4; D uncertain. Germline lookup yields CDR1 SGHRS and CDR2 YFSETQ. This CDR3 is built from 16 residues. Trimming pared 0 bases from V and 0 bases from J, leaving 9 bases between. Here the CDR3 DNA reads TGCGCCAGCAGCTTGGGGGTACAAGCAACTAATGAAAAACTGTTTTTT. Its protein product is CASSLGVQATNEKLFF.

This rearrangement joins TRBV25-1 to TRBJ2-4, with D unclear. The germline gives CDR1 MGHDK, CDR2 SYGVNS. V lost 1 base to trimming and J lost 8 bases, with 12 bases between them. The CDR3 totals 14 residues. CDR3 amino acids: CASSEFRSEDIQYF. CDR3 coding DNA: TGTGCCAGCAGTGAATTCCGATCAGAAGACATTCAGTACTTC.

The chain couples TRBV18 to TRBJ1-1; 7 positions agree with TRBD1. The CDR3 spans 14 residues. CDR1 is KGHSH and CDR2 is LQKENI in the germline V gene. Germline trimming cut 4 bases from V and 5 bases from J; bases unmatched to any gene: 7. CDR3 in DNA: TGTGCCAGCTCACTCAGACAGGGTATGACTGAAGCTTTCTTT. This encodes CASSLRQGMTEAFF.

Concerning this clone: The same CDR3 is also encoded by other DNA sequences in this sample. This chain links TRBV30 with TRBJ2-3; tentatively, D is TRBD1 (6 bases). The V gene's germline CDR1 is GTSNPN and CDR2 SVGIG (reference sequence). The CDR3 is 14 residues long. V was cut by 0 bases and J by 1 base, with 8 bases left in between. This CDR3 reads CAWSVPGGTDTQYF. The CDR3 DNA reads TGTGCCTGGAGTGTACCAGGGGGCACAGATACGCAGTATTTT.

The chain has TRBV7-3 and TRBJ2-1; the D gene is possibly TRBD2 (5 bases). The CDR3 has 15 residues. Trimming took 3 bases from V and 7 from J, leaving 16 bases between them. Looked up from germline, CDR1 is SGHTA and CDR2 is FQGTGA. CDR3 loop: CASSLVGASRNEQFF. The DNA for the CDR3 is TGTGCCAGCAGCTTGGTGGGAGCCTCGCGTAATGAGCAGTTCTTC. Complete variable domain (other parts from reference TRBV7-3 and TRBJ2-1): GAGVSQTPSNKVTEKGKYVELRCDPISGHTALYWYRQSLGQGPEFLIYFQGTGAADDSGLPNDRFFAVRPEGSVSTLKIQRTERGDSAVYLCASSLVGASRNEQFFGPGTRLTVL.

The chain recombines TRBV6-5 with TRBJ2-1, with a weak D call TRBD1 (5 bases). The CDR3 has 13 amino acids. Looked up from germline, CDR1 is MNHEY and CDR2 is SVGAGI. V was cut by 8 bases and J by 0 bases, with 8 bases left in between. The DNA for the CDR3 is TGTGCCAGCGGGGCTAGCTCCTACAATGAGCAGTTCTTC. Amino acid sequence: CASGASSYNEQFF.

The V gene is TRBV27, the J gene TRBJ1-4, with 10 bases aligning to TRBD1. CDR3 length: 15 amino acids. V lost 3 bases to trimming and J lost 6 bases; unmatched junction nucleotides: 4. The germline V gene has CDR1 MNHEY and CDR2 SMNVEV (reference sequence). This CDR3 is CASSFYGTGDEKLFF. CDR3 DNA: TGTGCCAGCAGTTTTTACGGGACAGGGGATGAAAAACTGTTTTTT.

The J gene is TRBJ1-5, the V gene TRBV5-5; no clear D. Germline CDR1 and CDR2: SGHKS and YYEKEE (reference sequence). The CDR3 runs 13 residues. Trimming cost V 3 bases and J 2 bases, with 6 bases left between them. DNA of the CDR3: TGTGCCAGCAGCTCCGGGGGCAATCAGCCCCAGCATTTT. As protein: CASSSGGNQPQHF.

The V and J genes are TRBV7-9 and TRBJ1-4; D remains ambiguous. This CDR3 spans 15 amino acids. Germline V CDR1 and CDR2: SEHNR, FQNEAQ (reference sequence). Trimming cost V 4 bases and J 8 bases, with 17 bases left between them. CDR3 sequence reads: CASSYGDIKLEKLFF. CDR3 DNA: TGTGCCAGCAGCTATGGAGACATAAAGCTGGAAAAACTGTTTTTT.

This chain links TRBV30 with TRBJ2-5; D is perhaps TRBD2 (5 bases). The germline V gene has CDR1 GTSNPN and CDR2 SVGIG (reference sequence). The CDR3 is 13 residues long. Trimming shortened V by 3 bases and J by 0 bases, and 8 bases separated the two germline ends. CDR3 loop: CAWSSGYQETQYF. CDR3 DNA: TGTGCCTGGAGCTCGGGGTACCAAGAGACCCAGTACTTC.

This clone was counted a single time. J is TRBJ2-1 and V is TRBV29-1, with 7 bases fitting TRBD1. This CDR3 region has 13 residues. CDR1 and CDR2 (germline): SQVTM, ANQGSEA. V shed 5 bases, J shed 11 bases, and the junction held 12 bases outside the gene matches. CDR3 sequence (DNA): TGCAGCGTTTCAGGGGGAGAGGGTAATAAGCAGTTCTTC. Its translation: CSVSGGEGNKQFF.

The chain uses TRBV18 and TRBJ1-2; 7 bases fit TRBD1. The CDR3 is made up of 14 amino acids. With V trimmed by 4 bases and J by 2 bases, 4 bases remained unmatched. From germline, CDR1 is KGHSH and CDR2 LQKENI. CDR3 residues: CASSLGQVNYGYTF. The CDR3 DNA sequence: TGTGCCAGCTCACTTGGACAGGTGAACTATGGCTACACCTTC.

This sequence joins TRBV28 and TRBJ1-5; D gene ambiguous. The CDR3 extends over 13 amino acids. Germline loops: CDR1 MDHEN, CDR2 SYDVKM. Between the trimmed V and J ends, which lost 5 bases and 14 bases, there was a span of 19 bases. The CDR3 DNA follows: TGTGCCAGCAGTCGAAGTTCGGGCTATTTCGAGCATTTT. It yields the protein CASSRSSGYFEHF.

This clone was seen a single time. The chain joins TRBV7-9 to TRBJ2-3; no definite D call. From germline, CDR1 is SEHNR and CDR2 FQNEAQ (reference sequence). The length of the CDR3 is 13 residues. Trimming shortened V by 5 bases and J by 8 bases, and 14 bases separated the two germline ends. The CDR3 loop reads CASSGQRLSTQYF. CDR3 bases: TGTGCCAGCAGCGGTCAGAGGTTGAGTACGCAGTATTTT.

The DNA of the CDR3 is TGTGCCAGCAGCCAAGTAGGTTCGCGCCAAGAGACCCAGTACTTC. It codes for CASSQVGSRQETQYF. The V and J genes are TRBV4-2 and TRBJ2-5; D is undetermined. Germline V gene data show CDR1 as LGHNA and CDR2 as YNFKEQ. This CDR3 region has 15 residues. V gave up 1 base and J gave up 1 base, with 10 bases separating them.

The V gene is TRBV10-1, the J gene TRBJ2-1; 8 bases agree with TRBD2. The CDR3 length is 14 residues. Germline lookup yields CDR1 WNHNN and CDR2 SYGVQD (reference sequence). V dropped 2 bases and J dropped 7; count of bases not matched to a gene: 4. CDR3 sequence reads: CASSETPGGNEQFF. In DNA, the CDR3 is TGCGCCAGCAGTGAGACCCCGGGAGGGAATGAGCAGTTCTTC.

V usage is TRBV9 and J usage is TRBJ1-1; 10 nucleotides align to TRBD1. J gave up 5 bases and V 4 bases, and 8 bases lay outside the gene matches. The CDR3 loop spans 15 amino acids. In germline, CDR1 is SGDLS, CDR2 YYNGEE. CDR3: CASSQLDRGLTEAFF. For the CDR3, the DNA is TGTGCCAGCAGCCAACTAGACAGGGGGCTAACTGAAGCTTTCTTT.

The CDR3 loop is CAWIRGRTFSTDTQYF. The CDR3 DNA is TGTGCCTGGATACGAGGGAGGACGTTCAGCACAGATACGCAGTATTTT. This rearrangement joins TRBV30 to TRBJ2-3, with a weak D call TRBD2 (6 bases). Germline CDR1 GTSNPN, CDR2 SVGIG (reference sequence). There are 16 residues in the CDR3. Between the trimmed V and J ends, which lost 4 bases and 0 bases, there was a span of 17 bases. Full variable domain (missing parts from reference TRBV30 and TRBJ2-3): SQTIHQWPATLVQPVGSPLSLECTVEGTSNPNLYWYRQAAGRGLQLLFYSVGIGQISSEVPQNLSASRPQDRQFILSSKKLLLSDSGFYLCAWIRGRTFSTDTQYFGPGTRLTVL.

This clone appeared a single time. The chain recombines TRBV5-6 with TRBJ2-1; 7 positions agree with TRBD1. CDR3 length: 12 amino acids. V gave up 0 bases and J gave up 15 bases; unmatched junction bases: 6. Germline V gene sequence: CDR1 SGHDT, CDR2 YYEEEE. The CDR3 nucleotides are TGTGCCAGCAGCTTGGTAGGGGGCCCCTGGTTCTTC. Translation gives CASSLVGGPWFF.